This record covers a single T cell receptor (beta chain). Its cognate antigen is unknown. The sample belongs to a study of blood T cells in healthy people across ages. Study-level points and caveats: The donors' CMV status was not determined, possibly confounding changes in expanded clonotypes. A strong correlation was seen between TCR beta diversity and naive T cell percentage.

Each donor was a healthy Caucasian individual from Russia, aged roughly 6 to 95. Isolated PBMCs totaled at least 6 million in each sample. The CDR3 runs to 16 residues. Germline V lookup: CDR1 DFQATT, CDR2 SNEGSKA (reference sequence). V dropped 0 bases and J dropped 6; count of bases not matched to a gene: 7. Next came a second PCR, run for about 7 to 12 cycles, which used a sample-barcoded 5' primer along with a J-beta primer mix. MiXCR, run by TCRdb on the 5' RACE reads, gives a single entry per CDR3 protein. The sample comprises almost 800,000 distinct CDR3 sequences, over 45% of which are singletons, and around 22% rests with the top ten.

The chain links TRBV20-1 to TRBJ2-1; 11 nucleotides align to TRBD1. Sequenced input: blood. This receptor was identified in a man in his thirties or forties in good health. CDR3 sequence: CSARDIRGTGGNEQFF. The CDR3 nucleotides are TGCAGTGCTAGAGATATTAGGGGGACAGGGGGCAATGAGCAGTTCTTC.